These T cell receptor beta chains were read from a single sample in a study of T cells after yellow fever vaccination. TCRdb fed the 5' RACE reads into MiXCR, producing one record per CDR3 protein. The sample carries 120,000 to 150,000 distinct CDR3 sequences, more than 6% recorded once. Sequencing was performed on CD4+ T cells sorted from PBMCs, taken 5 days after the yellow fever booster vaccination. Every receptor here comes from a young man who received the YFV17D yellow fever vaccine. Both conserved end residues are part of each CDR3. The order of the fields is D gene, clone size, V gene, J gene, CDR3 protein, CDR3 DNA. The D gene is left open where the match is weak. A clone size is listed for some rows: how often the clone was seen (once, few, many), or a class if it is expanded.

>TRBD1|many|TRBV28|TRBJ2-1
CASVPRDRGLGEQFF
TGTGCCAGCGTGCCCCGGGACAGGGGTCTGGGTGAGCAGTTCTTC
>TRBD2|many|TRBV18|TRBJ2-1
CASSPTSGSYEQFF
TGTGCCAGCTCACCGACTAGCGGGAGCTATGAGCAGTTCTTC
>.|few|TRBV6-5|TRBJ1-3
CASSYRGTSGGNTIYF
TGTGCCAGCAGTTACCGCGGGACCTCGGGTGGAAACACCATATATTTT
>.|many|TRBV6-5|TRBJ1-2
CASRKTAPYGYTF
TGTGCCAGCAGAAAGACAGCCCCTTATGGCTACACCTTC
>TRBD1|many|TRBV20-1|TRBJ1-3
CSARTGDSGNTIYF
TGCAGTGCCAGAACAGGGGACTCTGGAAACACCATATATTTT
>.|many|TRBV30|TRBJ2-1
CAWSHPQRGAQGEQFF
TGTGCCTGGAGCCACCCCCAGAGAGGGGCCCAGGGTGAGCAGTTCTTC
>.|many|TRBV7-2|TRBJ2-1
CASSLKGNENEQFF
TGTGCCAGCAGCTTAAAAGGGAATGAGAATGAGCAGTTCTTC
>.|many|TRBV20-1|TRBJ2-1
CSWGSETMGDEQFF
TGCAGTTGGGGTTCGGAAACTATGGGCGATGAGCAGTTCTTC
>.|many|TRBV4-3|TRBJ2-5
CASSQGVGGTNYQETQYF
TGCGCCAGCAGCCAAGGAGTTGGAGGGACCAATTACCAAGAGACCCAGTACTTC
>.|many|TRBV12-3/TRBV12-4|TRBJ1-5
CASSEREGSNQPQHF
TGTGCCAGCTCTGAGAGGGAAGGTAGCAATCAGCCCCAGCATTTT
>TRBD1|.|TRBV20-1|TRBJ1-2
CTMGQGGDLHGYTF
TGCACCATGGGACAGGGAGGGGATTTACATGGCTACACCTTC
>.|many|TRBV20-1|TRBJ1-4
CSAPGPEGLFF
TGCAGTGCCCCTGGACCGGAAGGGCTGTTTTTT
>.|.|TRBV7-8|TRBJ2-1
CASMGLSVRMIGEQFF
TGTGCCAGCATGGGTTTAAGCGTACGCATGATAGGGGAGCAGTTCTTC
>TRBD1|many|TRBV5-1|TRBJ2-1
CASSEPGQGNEQFF
TGCGCCAGCAGCGAACCGGGACAGGGAAATGAGCAGTTCTTC
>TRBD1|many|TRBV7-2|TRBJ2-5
CASSLVATGRETQYF
TGTGCCAGCAGCTTAGTGGCGACAGGGCGAGAGACCCAGTACTTC
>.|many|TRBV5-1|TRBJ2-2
CASSLLVSNTGELFF
TGCGCCAGCAGCTTACTAGTCTCGAACACCGGGGAGCTGTTTTTT
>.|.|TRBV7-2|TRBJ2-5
CASSVLAEQETQYF
TGTGCCAGCAGCGTTCTAGCAGAACAAGAGACCCAGTACTTC
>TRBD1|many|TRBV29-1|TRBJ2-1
CSGWDRVNEQFF
TGCAGCGGCTGGGACAGGGTGAATGAGCAGTTCTTC
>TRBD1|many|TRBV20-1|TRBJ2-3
CSALTGVSTDTQYF
TGCAGTGCCCTGACAGGGGTGAGCACAGATACGCAGTATTTT
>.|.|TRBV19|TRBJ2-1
CASSSTPNYNEQFF
TGTGCCAGTAGCTCCACCCCGAACTACAATGAGCAGTTCTTC
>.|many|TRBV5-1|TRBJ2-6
CASSSGVRAAGANVLTF
TGCGCCAGCAGCTCGGGGGTCAGGGCGGCTGGGGCCAACGTCCTGACTTTC
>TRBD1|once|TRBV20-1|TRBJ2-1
CCARDPTTGVYNEQFF
TGCTGTGCTAGAGACCCAACGACAGGGGTCTACAATGAGCAGTTCTTC
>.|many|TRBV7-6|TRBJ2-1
CASSLIAVAGPYNEQFF
TGTGCCAGCAGCTTAATCGCGGTGGCGGGCCCCTACAATGAGCAGTTCTTC
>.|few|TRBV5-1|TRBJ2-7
CASSLGLDDEQYF
TGCGCCAGCAGCTTGGGGTTGGACGACGAGCAGTACTTC
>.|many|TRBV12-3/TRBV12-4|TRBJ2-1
CASSLVYEQFF
TGTGCCAGCAGCTTAGTATATGAGCAGTTCTTC
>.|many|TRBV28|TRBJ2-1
CASSGYNEQFF
TGTGCCAGCAGCGGCTACAATGAGCAGTTCTTC
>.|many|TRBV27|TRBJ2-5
CASSLLSTRETQYF
TGTGCCAGCAGTTTATTGTCCACCCGCGAGACCCAGTACTTC
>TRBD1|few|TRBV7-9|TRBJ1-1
CASSSPPYRGGEAFF
TGTGCCAGCAGCTCTCCTCCCTACAGGGGAGGAGAAGCTTTCTTT
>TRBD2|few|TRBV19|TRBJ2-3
CASSVGRLAGSDTQYF
TGTGCCAGTAGTGTAGGCAGACTAGCGGGATCAGATACGCAGTATTTT
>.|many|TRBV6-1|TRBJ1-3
CASSTGRGGHTIYF
TGTGCCAGCAGTACAGGAAGGGGGGGACACACCATATATTTT
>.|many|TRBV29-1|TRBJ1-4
CSVTGSNEKLFF
TGCAGCGTTACGGGGAGTAATGAAAAACTGTTTTTT
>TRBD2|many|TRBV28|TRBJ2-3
CASSLLGTSGTDTQYF
TGTGCCAGCAGTTTATTAGGAACTAGCGGCACAGATACGCAGTATTTT
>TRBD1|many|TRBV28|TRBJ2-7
CASSFRDRVSYEQYF
TGTGCCAGCAGTTTCCGGGACAGGGTCTCCTACGAGCAGTACTTC
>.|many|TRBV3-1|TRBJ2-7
CASSQGVAQGYEQYF
TGTGCCAGCAGCCAAGGCGTAGCCCAGGGCTACGAGCAGTACTTC
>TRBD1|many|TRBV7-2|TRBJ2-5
CASSLGIRGRLETQYF
TGTGCCAGCAGCTTAGGGATCAGGGGGCGCCTTGAGACCCAGTACTTC
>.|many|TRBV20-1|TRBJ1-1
CSVLGAVNTEAFF
TGCAGTGTTCTCGGCGCGGTGAACACTGAAGCTTTCTTT
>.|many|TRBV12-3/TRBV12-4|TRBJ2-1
CASSLAGDEQFF
TGTGCCAGCAGTTTAGCGGGAGATGAGCAGTTCTTC
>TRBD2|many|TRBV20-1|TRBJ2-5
CSAIPLSGRVQETQYF
TGCAGTGCTATACCTCTTAGCGGGAGGGTCCAAGAGACCCAGTACTTC